The present T cell receptor beta chain was sequenced within a study of blood T cell repertoires in COVID-19. CDR1 and CDR2 (germline): MGHRA, YSYEKL. J was trimmed by 8 bases and V by 0 bases; bases with no gene match: 9. This CDR3 spans 17 amino acids. Per the original data handling: Estimated nucleated cell counts came from reference gene primer amplification. Sequencing used immunoSEQ multiplex PCR; TCRdb keeps in-frame clones, though not all of them. V, J and clone size reflect that table, while D and trimming were determined from the DNA. This sample yields around 620,000 clones, of which 90% are seen a single time; 0.2% to 0.3% belongs to the top ten.

The sequenced sample consisted of peripheral blood. The sequence came from a woman in her late teens or twenties with acute or convalescent COVID-19. This chain joins TRBV4-1 and TRBJ1-3; 11 bases are a match to TRBD1. The CDR3 nucleotides read TGCGCCAGCAGCCAAGACCGGGACAGGGGGAAAGGGTACACCATATATTTT. Its translation: CASSQDRDRGKGYTIYF.